This T cell receptor (beta chain) was sequenced in a study of identifying expanded T cells in peripheral blood (dated by TCRdb to about 2019). For context, the study as a whole: Technical replicates were generated by sequencing separate aliquots of the same genomic DNA pool, and four replicates were compared pairwise. The paper as a whole reports these results and caveats: Across all healthy donors, variance in clone template counts between approximately two-week samples was found to increase significantly with total template count. Between technical replicates the binomial model flagged 0.9 to 1.5 differentially abundant clones, whereas over around two weeks the binomial model flagged about 15 and over approximately 4 weeks around 20. The authors expected that biological variance in healthy repertoires might rise further over much longer intervals, such as months to years. Both the number of clones called differentially abundant and the false-positive rate were significantly reduced by the beta-binomial model across all healthy-donor time intervals.

The CDR3 runs 11 residues from the cysteine to the phenylalanine. Of the read, only the CDR3 DNA is kept; its 33 bases are in frame from base 1. CDR1 SNHLY and CDR2 FYNNEI were looked up in the germline V gene. V is reduced by 6 bases and J by 5 bases, leaving a spacing of 8 bases between them. This clone turned up a few times. Its antigen is still unknown. One base away there is no much larger clone; base qualities are not given. The immunoSEQ Assay, which relies on bias-controlled multiplex PCR amplification of genomic DNA, was used to profile TCRbeta CDR3 regions. Processing in the source paper ran as follows. To quantify the absolute abundance of each unique TCRbeta CDR3 region, the sequences were collapsed and filtered. Differential abundance was tested with two models: a binomial (Fisher-equivalent) model and a beta-binomial model that adds time-dependent variance fitted from healthy donors. Any clone with fewer than 5 combined templates was excluded, and a clone was called differentially abundant if its Benjamini-Hochberg FDR was below 0.01. The form v = (b*log(k)+a)^2 was used to model beta-binomial variance as a function of total template count across the two samples. Sourced from immuneACCESS, this table was stored by TCRdb with only in-frame sequences that have V and J called. A share of the clones is absent; for the studies checked, an unresolved V gene accounts for under half, and the remainder has no known explanation. That table gives V, J and clone size, and the DNA gave D and trimming. A total of 70,000 to 95,000 clones appear in this sample, about 90% of them only once. 3% to 5% of the sample is taken by the ten largest.

During the collection period, no infections or other immune events were recorded for the healthy donors. Time-dependent variance in a beta-binomial model of T-cell clone differential abundance was calibrated using healthy-donor blood repertoires as a training cohort. The training cohort included 10 or so healthy donors, of whom 3 were female and 7 were male. On average the donors were about 45 years old, and their ages spanned roughly 29 to 70 years. Whole blood from each healthy donor was obtained from a commercial supplier and was collected at three time points roughly 13 days apart. For immunosequencing, genomic DNA was extracted from whole blood that had not been sorted.

This clonotype was obtained from a person between 18 and 75 years old in good health. The chain couples TRBV2 to TRBJ2-7, with a weak D call of TRBD1 (5 bases match). What was sequenced was blood. Here the CDR3 is given as CASRWGDEQYF. The DNA reads TGTGCCAGCAGATGGGGCGACGAGCAGTACTTC.